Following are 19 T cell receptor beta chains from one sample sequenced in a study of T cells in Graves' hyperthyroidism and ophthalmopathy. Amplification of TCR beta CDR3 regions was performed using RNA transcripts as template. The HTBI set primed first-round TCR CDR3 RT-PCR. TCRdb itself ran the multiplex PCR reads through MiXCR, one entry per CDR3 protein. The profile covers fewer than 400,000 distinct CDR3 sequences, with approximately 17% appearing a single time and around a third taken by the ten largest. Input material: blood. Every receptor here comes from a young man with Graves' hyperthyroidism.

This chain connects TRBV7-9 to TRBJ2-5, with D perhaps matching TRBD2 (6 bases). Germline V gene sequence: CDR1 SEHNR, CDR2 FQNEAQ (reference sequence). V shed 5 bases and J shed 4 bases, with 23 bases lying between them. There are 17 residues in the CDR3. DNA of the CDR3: TGTGCCAGCAGCAACAGTCGGACTATAGAGGGGCGAGAGACCCAGTACTTC. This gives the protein CASSNSRTIEGRETQYF.

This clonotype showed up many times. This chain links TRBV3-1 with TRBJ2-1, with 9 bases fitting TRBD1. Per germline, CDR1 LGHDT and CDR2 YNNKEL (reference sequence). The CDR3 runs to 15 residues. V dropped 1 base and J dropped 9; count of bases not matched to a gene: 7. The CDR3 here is CASSQVGTGSSEQFF. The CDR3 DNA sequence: TGTGCCAGCAGCCAAGTTGGGACAGGGTCGTCTGAGCAGTTCTTC.

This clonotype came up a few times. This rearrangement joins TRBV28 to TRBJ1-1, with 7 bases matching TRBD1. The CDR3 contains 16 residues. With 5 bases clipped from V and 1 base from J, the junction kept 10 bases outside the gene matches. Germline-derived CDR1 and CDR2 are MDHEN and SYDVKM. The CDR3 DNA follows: TGTGCCAGCAGTCCTATGGACGGGACAGCGAACACTGAAGCTTTCTTT. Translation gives CASSPMDGTANTEAFF.

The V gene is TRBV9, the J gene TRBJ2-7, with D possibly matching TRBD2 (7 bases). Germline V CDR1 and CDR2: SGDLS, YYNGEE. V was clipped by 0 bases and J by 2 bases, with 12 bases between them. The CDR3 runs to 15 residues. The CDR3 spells CASSVGGGETYEQYF. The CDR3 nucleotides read TGTGCCAGCAGCGTAGGAGGGGGGGAGACCTACGAGCAGTACTTC.

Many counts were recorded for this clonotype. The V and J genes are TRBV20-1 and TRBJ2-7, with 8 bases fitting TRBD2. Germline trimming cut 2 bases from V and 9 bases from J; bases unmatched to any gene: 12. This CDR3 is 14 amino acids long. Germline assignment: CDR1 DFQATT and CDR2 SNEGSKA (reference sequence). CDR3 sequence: CSARRKSGSAWQYF. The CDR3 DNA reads TGCAGTGCTAGAAGGAAAAGCGGGAGTGCTTGGCAGTACTTC.

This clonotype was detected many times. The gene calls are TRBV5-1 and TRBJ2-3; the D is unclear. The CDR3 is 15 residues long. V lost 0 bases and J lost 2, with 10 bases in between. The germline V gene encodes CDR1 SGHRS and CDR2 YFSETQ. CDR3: CASSLELTSTDTQYF. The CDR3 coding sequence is TGCGCCAGCAGCTTGGAGCTGACTTCCACAGATACGCAGTATTTT.

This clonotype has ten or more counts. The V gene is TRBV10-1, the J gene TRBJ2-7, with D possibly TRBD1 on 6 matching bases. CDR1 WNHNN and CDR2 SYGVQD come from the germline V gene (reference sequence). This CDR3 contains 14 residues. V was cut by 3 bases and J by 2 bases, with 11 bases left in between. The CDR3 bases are TGCGCCAGCAGTGAAGGGGGATCGACCTACGAGCAGTACTTC. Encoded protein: CASSEGGSTYEQYF.

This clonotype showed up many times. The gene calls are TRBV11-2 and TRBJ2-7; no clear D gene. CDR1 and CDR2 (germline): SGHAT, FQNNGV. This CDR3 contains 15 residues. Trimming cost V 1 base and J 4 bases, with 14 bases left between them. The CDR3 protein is CASSLVGGNRYEQYF. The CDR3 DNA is TGTGCCAGCAGCTTAGTTGGTGGGAACAGATACGAGCAGTACTTC.

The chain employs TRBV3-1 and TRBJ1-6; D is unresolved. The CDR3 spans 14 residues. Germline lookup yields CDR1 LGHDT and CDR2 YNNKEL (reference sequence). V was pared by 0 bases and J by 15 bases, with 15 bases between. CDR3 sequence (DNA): TGTGCCAGCAGCCAAGACCCCCTCACCGGGAACCTCCACTTT. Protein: CASSQDPLTGNLHF.

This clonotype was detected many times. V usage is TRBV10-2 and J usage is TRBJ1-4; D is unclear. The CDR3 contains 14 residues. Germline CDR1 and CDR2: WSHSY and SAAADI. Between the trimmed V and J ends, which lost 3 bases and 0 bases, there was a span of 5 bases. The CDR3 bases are TGCGCCAGCAGTGACAGAACAACTAATGAAAAACTGTTTTTT. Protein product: CASSDRTTNEKLFF.

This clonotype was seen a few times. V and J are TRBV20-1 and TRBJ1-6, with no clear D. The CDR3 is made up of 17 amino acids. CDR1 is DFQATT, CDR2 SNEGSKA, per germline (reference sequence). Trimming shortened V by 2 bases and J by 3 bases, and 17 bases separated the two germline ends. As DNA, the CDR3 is TGCAGTGCTAGAAGGGCGGAGGGCTCCAACTATAATTCACCCCTCCACTTT. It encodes CSARRAEGSNYNSPLHF.

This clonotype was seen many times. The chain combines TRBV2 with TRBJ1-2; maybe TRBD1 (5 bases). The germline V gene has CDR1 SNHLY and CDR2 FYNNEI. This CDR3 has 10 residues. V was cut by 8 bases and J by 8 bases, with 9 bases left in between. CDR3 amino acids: CASSRGGYTF. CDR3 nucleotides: TGTGCCAGCTCGAGGGGCGGCTACACCTTC.

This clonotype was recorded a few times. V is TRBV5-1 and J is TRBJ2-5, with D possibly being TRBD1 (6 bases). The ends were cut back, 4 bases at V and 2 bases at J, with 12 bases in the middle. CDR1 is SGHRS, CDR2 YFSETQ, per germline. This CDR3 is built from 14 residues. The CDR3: CASSEGHPQETQYF. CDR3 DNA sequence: TGCGCCAGCAGCGAGGGACACCCACAAGAGACCCAGTACTTC.

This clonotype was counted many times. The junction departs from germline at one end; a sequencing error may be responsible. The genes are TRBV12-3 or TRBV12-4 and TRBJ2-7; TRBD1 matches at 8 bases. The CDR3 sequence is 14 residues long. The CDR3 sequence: CASSSTGASNEQYF. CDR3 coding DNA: TGTGCCAGCAGTTCGACAGGGGCCTCCAACGAGCAGTACTTC.

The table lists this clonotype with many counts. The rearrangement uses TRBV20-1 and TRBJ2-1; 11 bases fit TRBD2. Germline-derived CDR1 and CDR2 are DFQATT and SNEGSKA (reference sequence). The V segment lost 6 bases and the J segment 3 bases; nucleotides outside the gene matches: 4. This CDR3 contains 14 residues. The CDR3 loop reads CSAPGLAGYNEQFF. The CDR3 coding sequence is TGCAGTGCACCTGGACTAGCGGGCTACAATGAGCAGTTCTTC.

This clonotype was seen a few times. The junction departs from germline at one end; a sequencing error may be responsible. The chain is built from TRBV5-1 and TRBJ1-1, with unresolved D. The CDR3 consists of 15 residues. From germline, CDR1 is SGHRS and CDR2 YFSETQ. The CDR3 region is CASSSSDVSNTETFF. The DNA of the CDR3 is TGCGCCAGCAGCTCGTCGGACGTCTCGAACACTGAAACTTTCTTT.

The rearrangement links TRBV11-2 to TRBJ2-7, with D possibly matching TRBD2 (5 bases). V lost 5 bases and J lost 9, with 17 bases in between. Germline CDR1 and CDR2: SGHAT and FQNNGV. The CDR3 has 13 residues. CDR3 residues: CASSTHMELGQYF. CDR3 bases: TGTGCCAGCAGCACCCACATGGAACTAGGGCAGTACTTC.

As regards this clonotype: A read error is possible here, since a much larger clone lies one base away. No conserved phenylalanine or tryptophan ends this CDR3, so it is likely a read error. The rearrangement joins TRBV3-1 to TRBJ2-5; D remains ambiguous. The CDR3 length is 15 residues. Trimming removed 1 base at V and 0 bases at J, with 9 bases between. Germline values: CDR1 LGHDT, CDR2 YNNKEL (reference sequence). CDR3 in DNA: TGTGCCAGCAGCCAAGGAATAAGGTACCAAGAGACCCAGTACCTC. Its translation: CASSQGIRYQETQYL.

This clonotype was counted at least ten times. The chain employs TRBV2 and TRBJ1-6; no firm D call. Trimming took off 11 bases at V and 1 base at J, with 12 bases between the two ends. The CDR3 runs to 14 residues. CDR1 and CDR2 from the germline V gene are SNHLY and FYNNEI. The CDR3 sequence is CASNWVSYNSPLHF. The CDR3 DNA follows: TGTGCCTCAAACTGGGTGTCCTATAATTCACCCCTCCACTTT.